This T cell receptor beta chain was observed in a study of OX40 agonist ivuxolimab in advanced cancers. Study overall: Recorded diagnoses for dose-escalation patients were hepatocellular carcinoma, melanoma, renal cell or head and neck cancer. Study-wide points: The antigens recognized by the expanded peripheral T cells, that is their antigen specificity, were not determined.

Peripheral blood came from all dose cohorts at three timepoints. Trimming removed 7 bases at V and 0 bases at J, with 12 bases between. CDR1 is SGHAT, CDR2 FQDESV, per germline (reference sequence). This CDR3 is built from 15 residues. Concerning this clone itself: The antigen remains undetermined.

Generated by immunoSEQ multiplex PCR, the TCRdb table keeps only in-frame clones and is missing some. The sample holds over 85,000 clones, approximately 89% seen once. This chain uses TRBV11-1 with TRBJ2-2; tentative D call: TRBD1 (5 bases). The clonotype originates from an adult with an advanced solid tumor such as melanoma, head and neck, liver or kidney cancer. The material was CD4+ or CD8+ T cells sorted from blood, obtained in a trial of the OX40 agonist ivuxolimab. The CDR3 DNA reads as TGTGCCAGCACCCTACAGGACGCGAACACCGGGGAGCTGTTTTTT. It specifies CASTLQDANTGELFF.